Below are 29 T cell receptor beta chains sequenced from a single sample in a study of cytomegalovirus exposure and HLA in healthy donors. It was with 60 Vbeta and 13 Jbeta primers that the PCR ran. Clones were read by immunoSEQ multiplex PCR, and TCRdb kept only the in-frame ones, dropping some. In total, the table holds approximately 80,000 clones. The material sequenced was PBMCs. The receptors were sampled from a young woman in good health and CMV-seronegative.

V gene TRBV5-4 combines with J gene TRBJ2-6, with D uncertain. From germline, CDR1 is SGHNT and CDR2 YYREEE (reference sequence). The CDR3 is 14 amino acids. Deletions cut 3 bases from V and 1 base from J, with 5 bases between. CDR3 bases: TGTGCCAGCAGCTCCGGGTCTGGGGCCAACGTCCTGACTTTC. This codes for CASSSGSGANVLTF.

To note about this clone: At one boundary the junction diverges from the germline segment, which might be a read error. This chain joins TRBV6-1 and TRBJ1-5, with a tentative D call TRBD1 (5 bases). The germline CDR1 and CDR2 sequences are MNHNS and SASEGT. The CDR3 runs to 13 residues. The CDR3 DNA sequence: TGTGCCAGCAGGGACAATATTGATCAGCGCCAGCATTTT. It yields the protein CASRDNIDQRQHF.

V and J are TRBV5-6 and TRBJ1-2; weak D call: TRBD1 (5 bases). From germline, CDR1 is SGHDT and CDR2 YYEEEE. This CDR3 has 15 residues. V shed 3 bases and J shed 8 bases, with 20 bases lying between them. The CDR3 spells CASSSDRLGLIGYTF. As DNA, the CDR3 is TGTGCCAGCAGCTCAGACAGACTGGGGCTTATCGGCTACACCTTC.

DNA of the CDR3: TGCGCCAGCGCACAGGGTCGGAGCACCGGGGAGCTGTTTTTT. Residues: CASAQGRSTGELFF. The rearrangement links TRBV10-2 to TRBJ2-2, with a weak D call TRBD1 (6 bases). The CDR3 contains 14 residues. Germline CDR1 and CDR2: WSHSY and SAAADI. V was trimmed by 8 bases and J by 4 bases, leaving 14 bases between them.

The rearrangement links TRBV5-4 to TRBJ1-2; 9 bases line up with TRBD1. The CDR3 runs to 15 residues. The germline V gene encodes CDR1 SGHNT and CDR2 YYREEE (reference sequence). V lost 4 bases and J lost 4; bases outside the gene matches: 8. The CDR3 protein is CASSTKTGGSYGYTF. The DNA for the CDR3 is TGTGCCAGCAGCACCAAGACAGGGGGGAGCTATGGCTACACCTTC.

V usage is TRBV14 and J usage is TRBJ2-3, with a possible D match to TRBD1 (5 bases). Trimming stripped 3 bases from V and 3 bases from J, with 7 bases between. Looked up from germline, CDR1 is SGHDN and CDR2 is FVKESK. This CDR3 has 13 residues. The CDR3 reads CASSHPGTDTQYF. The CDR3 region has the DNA TGTGCCAGCAGCCACCCAGGGACAGATACGCAGTATTTT. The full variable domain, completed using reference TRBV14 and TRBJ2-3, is EAGVTQFPSHSVIEKGQTVTLRCDPISGHDNLYWYRRVMGKEIKFLLHFVKESKQDESGMPNNRFLAERTGGTYSTLKVQPAELEDSGVYFCASSHPGTDTQYFGPGTRLTVL.

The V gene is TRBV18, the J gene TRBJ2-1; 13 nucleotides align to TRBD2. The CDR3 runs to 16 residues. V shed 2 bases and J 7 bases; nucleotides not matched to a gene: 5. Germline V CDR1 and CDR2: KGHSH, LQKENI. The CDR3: CASSPTLAGGNNEQFF. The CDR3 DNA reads TGTGCCAGCTCACCAACACTAGCGGGAGGGAATAATGAGCAGTTCTTC.

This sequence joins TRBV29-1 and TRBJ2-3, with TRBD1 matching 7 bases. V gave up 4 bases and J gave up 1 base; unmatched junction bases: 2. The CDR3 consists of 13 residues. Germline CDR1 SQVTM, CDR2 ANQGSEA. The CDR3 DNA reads TGCAGCGTTGCAGGGGGAGGCACAGATACGCAGTATTTT. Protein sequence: CSVAGGGTDTQYF.

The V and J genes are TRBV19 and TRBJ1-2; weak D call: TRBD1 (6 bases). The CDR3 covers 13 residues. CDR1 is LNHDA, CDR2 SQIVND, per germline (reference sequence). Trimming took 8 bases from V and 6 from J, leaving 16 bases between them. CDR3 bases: TGTGCCAGTTCAGGGGCAGATGGGAATGGCTACACCTTC. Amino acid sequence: CASSGADGNGYTF.

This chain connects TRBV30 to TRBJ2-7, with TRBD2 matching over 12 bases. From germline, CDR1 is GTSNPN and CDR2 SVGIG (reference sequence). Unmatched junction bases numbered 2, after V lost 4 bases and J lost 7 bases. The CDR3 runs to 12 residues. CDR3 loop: CAWNGLAGEQYF. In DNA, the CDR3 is TGTGCCTGGAATGGACTAGCGGGGGAGCAGTACTTC.

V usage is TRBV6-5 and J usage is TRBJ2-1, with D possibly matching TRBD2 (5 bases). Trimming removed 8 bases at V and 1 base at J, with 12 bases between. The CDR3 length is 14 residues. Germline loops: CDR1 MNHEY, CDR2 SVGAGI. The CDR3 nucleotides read TGTGCCAGCTCCATGGGAGTGTCCTACAATGAGCAGTTCTTC. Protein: CASSMGVSYNEQFF.

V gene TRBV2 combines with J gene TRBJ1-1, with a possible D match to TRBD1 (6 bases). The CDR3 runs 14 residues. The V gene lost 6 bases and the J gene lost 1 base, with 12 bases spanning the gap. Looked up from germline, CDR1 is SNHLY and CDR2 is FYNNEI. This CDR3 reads CASRVQGRNTEAFF. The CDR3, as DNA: TGTGCCAGCAGAGTCCAGGGGCGGAACACTGAAGCTTTCTTT.

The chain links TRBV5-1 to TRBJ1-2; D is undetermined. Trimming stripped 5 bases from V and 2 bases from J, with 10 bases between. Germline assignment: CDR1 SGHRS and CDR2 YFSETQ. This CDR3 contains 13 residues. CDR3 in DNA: TGCGCCAGCAGGGCAGGCGAGAACTATGGCTACACCTTC. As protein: CASRAGENYGYTF. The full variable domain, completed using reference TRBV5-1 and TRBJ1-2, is KAGVTQTPRYLIKTRGQQVTLSCSPISGHRSVSWYQQTPGQGLQFLFEYFSETQRNKGNFPGRFSGRQFSNSRSEMNVSTLELGDSALYLCASRAGENYGYTFGSGTRLTVV.

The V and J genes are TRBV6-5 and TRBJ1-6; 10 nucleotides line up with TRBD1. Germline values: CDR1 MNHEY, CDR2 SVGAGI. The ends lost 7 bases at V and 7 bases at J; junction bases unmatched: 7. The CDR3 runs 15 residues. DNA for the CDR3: TGTGCCAGCAAGGGGGACAGGGGATGGAATTCACCCCTCCACTTT. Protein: CASKGDRGWNSPLHF.

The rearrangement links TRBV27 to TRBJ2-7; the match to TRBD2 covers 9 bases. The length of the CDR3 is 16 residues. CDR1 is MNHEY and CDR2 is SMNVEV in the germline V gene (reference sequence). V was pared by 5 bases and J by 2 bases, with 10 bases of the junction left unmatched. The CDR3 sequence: CASSPGAGLAAYEQYF. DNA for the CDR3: TGTGCCAGCAGTCCAGGGGCGGGACTAGCAGCCTACGAGCAGTACTTC.

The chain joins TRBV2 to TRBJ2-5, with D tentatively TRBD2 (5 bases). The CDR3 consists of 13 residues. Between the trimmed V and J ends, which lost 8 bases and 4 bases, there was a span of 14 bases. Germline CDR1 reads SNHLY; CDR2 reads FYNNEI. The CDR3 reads CASGRERGETQYF. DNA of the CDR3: TGTGCCAGCGGGAGAGAAAGAGGAGAGACCCAGTACTTC.

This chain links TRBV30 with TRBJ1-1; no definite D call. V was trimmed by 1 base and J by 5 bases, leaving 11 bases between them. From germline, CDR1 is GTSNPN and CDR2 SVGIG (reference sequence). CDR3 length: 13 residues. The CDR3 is CAWSEGRRTEAFF. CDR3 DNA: TGTGCCTGGAGTGAAGGGCGGAGGACTGAAGCTTTCTTT.

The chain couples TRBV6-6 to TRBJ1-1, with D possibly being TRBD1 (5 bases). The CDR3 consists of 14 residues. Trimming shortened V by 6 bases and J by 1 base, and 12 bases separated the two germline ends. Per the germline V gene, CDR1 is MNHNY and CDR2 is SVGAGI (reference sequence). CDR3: CASRPYGQNTEAFF. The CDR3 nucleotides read TGTGCCAGCAGGCCGTATGGACAGAACACTGAAGCTTTCTTT.

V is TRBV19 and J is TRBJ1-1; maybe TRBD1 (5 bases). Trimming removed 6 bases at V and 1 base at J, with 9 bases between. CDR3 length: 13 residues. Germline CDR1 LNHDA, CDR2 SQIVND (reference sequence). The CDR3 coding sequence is TGTGCCAGTAGGTCTAGGGGGAACACTGAAGCTTTCTTT. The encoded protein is CASRSRGNTEAFF.

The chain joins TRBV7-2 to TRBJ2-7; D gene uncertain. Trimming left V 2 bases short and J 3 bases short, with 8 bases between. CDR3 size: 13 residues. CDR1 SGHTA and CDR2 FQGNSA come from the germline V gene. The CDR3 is CASSLRENYEQYF. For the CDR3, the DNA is TGTGCCAGCAGCTTAAGAGAGAACTACGAGCAGTACTTC.

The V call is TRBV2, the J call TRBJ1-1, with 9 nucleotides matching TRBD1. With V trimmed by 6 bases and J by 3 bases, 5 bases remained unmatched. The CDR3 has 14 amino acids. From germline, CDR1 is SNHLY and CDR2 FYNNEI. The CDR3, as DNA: TGTGCCAGCAGGACAGGGGGATCGTACACTGAAGCTTTCTTT. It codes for CASRTGGSYTEAFF.

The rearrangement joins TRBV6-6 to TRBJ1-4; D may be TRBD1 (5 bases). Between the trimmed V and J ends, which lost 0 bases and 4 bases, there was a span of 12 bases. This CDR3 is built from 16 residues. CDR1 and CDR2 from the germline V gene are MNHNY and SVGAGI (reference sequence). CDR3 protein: CASSYSGRQFNEKLFF. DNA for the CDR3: TGTGCCAGCAGTTACTCGGGGCGGCAGTTTAATGAAAAACTGTTTTTT.

The CDR3 spells CASRSDRTFHTEAFF. CDR3 DNA: TGTGCCAGCAGATCCGACAGGACCTTCCACACTGAAGCTTTCTTT. The chain joins TRBV6-5 to TRBJ1-1; TRBD1 might be the D (6 bases). This CDR3 is built from 15 residues. Trimming took 6 bases from V and 3 from J, leaving 17 bases between them. Germline lookup yields CDR1 MNHEY and CDR2 SVGAGI.

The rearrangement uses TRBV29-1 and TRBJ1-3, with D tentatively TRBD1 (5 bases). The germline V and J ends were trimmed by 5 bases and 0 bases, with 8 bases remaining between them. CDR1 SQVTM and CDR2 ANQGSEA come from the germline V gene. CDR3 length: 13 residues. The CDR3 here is CSVPGVSGNTIYF. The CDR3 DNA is TGCAGCGTTCCGGGGGTCTCTGGAAACACCATATATTTT.

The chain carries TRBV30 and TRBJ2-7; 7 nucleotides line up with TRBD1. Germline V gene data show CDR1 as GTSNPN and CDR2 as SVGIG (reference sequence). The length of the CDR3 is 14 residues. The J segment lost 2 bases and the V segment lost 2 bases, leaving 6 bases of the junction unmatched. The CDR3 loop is CAWSTGELTYEQYF. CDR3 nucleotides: TGTGCCTGGAGTACAGGGGAGTTAACCTACGAGCAGTACTTC. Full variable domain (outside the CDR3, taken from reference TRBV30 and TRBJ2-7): SQTIHQWPATLVQPVGSPLSLECTVEGTSNPNLYWYRQAAGRGLQLLFYSVGIGQISSEVPQNLSASRPQDRQFILSSKKLLLSDSGFYLCAWSTGELTYEQYFGPGTRLTVT.

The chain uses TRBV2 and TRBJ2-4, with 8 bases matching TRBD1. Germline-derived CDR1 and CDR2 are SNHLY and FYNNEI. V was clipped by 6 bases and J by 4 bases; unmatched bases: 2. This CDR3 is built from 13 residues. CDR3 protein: CASRGQAKNIQYF. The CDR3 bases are TGTGCCAGCAGGGGACAGGCGAAAAACATTCAGTACTTC.

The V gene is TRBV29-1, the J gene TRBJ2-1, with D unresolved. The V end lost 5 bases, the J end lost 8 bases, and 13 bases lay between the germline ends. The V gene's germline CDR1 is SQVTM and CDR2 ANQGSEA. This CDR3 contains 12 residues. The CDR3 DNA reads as TGCAGCGTTAGCTCTTTGGTGGATGAGCAGTTCTTC. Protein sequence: CSVSSLVDEQFF.

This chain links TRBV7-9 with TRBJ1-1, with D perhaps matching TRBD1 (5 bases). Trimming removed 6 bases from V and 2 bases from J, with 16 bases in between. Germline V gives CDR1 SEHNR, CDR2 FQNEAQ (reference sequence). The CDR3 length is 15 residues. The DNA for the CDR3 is TGTGCCAGCAGTCGTTCGACAGCCTCCAACACTGAAGCTTTCTTT. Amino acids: CASSRSTASNTEAFF.

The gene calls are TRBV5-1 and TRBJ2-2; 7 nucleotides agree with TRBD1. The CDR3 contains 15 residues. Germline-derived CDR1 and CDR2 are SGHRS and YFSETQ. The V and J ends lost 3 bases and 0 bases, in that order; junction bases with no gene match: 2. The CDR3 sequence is CASSSGQPNTGELFF. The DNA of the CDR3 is TGCGCCAGCAGCTCGGGACAGCCGAACACCGGGGAGCTGTTTTTT.